This T cell receptor (beta chain) was profiled in a study of cytotoxic CD8 clonotypes in ibrutinib-treated CLL. TCRdb's table, derived via immunoSEQ multiplex PCR, lists solely in-frame clones and lacks some. The table shows about 130,000 clones, with around three quarters occurring only once. The clonotype originates from a human donor with chronic lymphocytic leukemia. The sequencing used PBMCs, collected after 12 months of ibrutinib treatment.

The CDR3 spells CASSSGPAPSSGNTIYF. The DNA of the CDR3 is TGTGCCAGCAGTTCCGGACCAGCTCCTAGCTCTGGAAACACCATATATTTT. The rearrangement uses TRBV7-2 and TRBJ1-3; no firm D call. The CDR3 extends over 17 amino acids. Germline lookup yields CDR1 SGHTA and CDR2 FQGNSA. V lost 6 bases, J lost 0 bases, and 18 bases lay in between.